This TCR beta chain comes out of a study of T cell repertoires in cytomegalovirus infection. In the study overall: Public TCR beta signatures indicated both CMV infection and matching HLA type. General study points: Cumulative public TCR beta family frequency identified carriers of CMV plus the relevant HLA. Within the response measured ex vivo, HLA-C-restricted CMV-specific TCR beta clonotypes were dominant.

Using its own MiXCR run on the reads, TCRdb lists one record per CDR3 protein. The sample lists hundreds of thousands of distinct CDR3 sequences; 20% to 25% were seen once. Trimming removed 0 bases at V and 4 bases at J, with 12 bases between. This CDR3 has 14 residues. Germline assignment: CDR1 DFQATT and CDR2 SNEGSKA (reference sequence). As for this clonotype: Its cognate antigen is unknown.

V usage is TRBV20-1 and J usage is TRBJ1-2; D is unresolved. The origin of this receptor is a human donor in good health (CMV status not recorded). Some clones in this sample may be carry-over from other donors' samples. The sample consisted of CD8+ T cells from PBMCs. The CDR3 sequence is CSARDPAPFYGYTF. The DNA for the CDR3 is TGCAGTGCTAGAGACCCAGCGCCCTTCTATGGCTACACCTTC.